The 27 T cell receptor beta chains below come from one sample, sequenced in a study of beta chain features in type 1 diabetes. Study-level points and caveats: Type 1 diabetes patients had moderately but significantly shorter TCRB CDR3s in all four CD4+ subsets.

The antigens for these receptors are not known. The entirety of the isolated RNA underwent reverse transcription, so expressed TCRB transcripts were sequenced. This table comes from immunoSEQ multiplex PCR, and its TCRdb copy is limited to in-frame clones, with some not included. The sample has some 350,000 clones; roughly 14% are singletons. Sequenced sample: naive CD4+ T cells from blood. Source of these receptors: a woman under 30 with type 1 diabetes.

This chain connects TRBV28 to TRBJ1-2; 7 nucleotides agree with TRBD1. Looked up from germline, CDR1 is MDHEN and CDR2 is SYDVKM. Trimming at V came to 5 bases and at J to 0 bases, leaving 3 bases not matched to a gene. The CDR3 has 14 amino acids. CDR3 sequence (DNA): TGTGCCAGCAGTGGGGACAGTACTAACTATGGCTACACCTTC. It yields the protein CASSGDSTNYGYTF.

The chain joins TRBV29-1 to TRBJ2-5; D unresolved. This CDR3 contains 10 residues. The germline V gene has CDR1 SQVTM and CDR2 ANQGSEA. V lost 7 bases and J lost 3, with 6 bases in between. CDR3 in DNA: TGCAGCGCGACAAAAGAGACCCAGTACTTC. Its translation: CSATKETQYF.

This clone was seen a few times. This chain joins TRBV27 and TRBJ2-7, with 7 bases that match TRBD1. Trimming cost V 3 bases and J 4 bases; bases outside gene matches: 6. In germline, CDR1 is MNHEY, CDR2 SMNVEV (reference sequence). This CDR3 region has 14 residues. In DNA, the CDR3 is TGTGCCAGCAGTTTCCGGCCAGGGGGATACGAGCAGTACTTC. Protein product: CASSFRPGGYEQYF.

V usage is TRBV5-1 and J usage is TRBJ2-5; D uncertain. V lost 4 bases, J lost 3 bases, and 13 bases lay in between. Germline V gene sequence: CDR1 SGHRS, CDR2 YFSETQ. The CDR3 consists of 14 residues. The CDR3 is CASSASVAEETQYF. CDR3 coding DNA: TGCGCCAGCAGCGCATCCGTGGCGGAAGAGACCCAGTACTTC.

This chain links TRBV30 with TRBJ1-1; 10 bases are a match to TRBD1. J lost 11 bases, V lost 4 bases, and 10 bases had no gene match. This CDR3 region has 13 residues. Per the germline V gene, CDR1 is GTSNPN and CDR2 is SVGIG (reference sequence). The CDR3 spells CAWNLGQGGKAFF. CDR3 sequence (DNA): TGTGCCTGGAACCTCGGACAGGGGGGAAAGGCTTTCTTT.

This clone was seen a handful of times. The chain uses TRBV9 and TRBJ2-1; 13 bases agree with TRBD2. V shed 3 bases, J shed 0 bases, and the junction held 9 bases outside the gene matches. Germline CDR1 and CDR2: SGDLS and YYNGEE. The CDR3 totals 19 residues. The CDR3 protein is CASSAGLAGDQGSYNEQFF. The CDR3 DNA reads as TGTGCCAGCAGCGCCGGACTAGCGGGAGACCAGGGCTCCTACAATGAGCAGTTCTTC.

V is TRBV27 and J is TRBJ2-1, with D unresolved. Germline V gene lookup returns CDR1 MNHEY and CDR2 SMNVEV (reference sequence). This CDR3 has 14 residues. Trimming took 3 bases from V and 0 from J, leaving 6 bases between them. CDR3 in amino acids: CASSLRLSYNEQFF. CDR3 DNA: TGTGCCAGCAGTTTGCGGCTCTCCTACAATGAGCAGTTCTTC.

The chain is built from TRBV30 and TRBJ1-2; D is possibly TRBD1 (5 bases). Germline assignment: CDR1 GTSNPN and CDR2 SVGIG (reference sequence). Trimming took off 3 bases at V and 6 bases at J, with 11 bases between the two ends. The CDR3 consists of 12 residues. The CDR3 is CAWSPGLNGYTF. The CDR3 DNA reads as TGTGCCTGGAGCCCGGGACTGAATGGCTACACCTTC.

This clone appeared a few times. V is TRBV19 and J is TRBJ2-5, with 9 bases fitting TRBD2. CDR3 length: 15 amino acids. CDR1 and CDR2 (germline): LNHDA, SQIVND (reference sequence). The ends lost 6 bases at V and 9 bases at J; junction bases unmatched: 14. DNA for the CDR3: TGTGCCAGTAGAGTTAGCGGGAGCGCTGGGTGGGCCCAGTACTTC. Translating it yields CASRVSGSAGWAQYF.

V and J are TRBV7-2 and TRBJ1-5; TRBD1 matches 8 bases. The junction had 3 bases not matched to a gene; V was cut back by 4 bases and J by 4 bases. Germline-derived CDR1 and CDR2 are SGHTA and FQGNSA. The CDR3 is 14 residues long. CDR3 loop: CASSYRTGNQPQHF. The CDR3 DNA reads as TGTGCCAGCAGCTACCGGACAGGGAATCAGCCCCAGCATTTT.

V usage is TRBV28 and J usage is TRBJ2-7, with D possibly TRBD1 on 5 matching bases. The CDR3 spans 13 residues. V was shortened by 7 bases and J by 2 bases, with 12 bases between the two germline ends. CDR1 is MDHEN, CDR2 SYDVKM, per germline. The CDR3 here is CASTSGPPYEQYF. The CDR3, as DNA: TGTGCCAGCACCTCAGGGCCCCCCTACGAGCAGTACTTC. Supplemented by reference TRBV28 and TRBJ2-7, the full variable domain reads DVKVTQSSRYLVKRTGEKVFLECVQDMDHENMFWYRQDPGLGLRLIYFSYDVKMKEKGDIPEGYSVSREKKERFSLILESASTNQTSMYLCASTSGPPYEQYFGPGTRLTVT.

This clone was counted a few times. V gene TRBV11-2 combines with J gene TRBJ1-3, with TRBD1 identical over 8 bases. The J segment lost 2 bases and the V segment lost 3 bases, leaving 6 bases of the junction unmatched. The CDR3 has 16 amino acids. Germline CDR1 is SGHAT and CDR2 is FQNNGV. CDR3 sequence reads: CASSFRQTGAGNTIYF. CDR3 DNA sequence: TGTGCCAGCAGCTTCCGTCAGACAGGGGCTGGAAACACCATATATTTT.

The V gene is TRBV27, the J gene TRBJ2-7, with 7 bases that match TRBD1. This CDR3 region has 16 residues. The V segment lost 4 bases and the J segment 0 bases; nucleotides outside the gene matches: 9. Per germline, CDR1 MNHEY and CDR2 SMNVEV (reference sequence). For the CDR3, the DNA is TGTGCCAGCAGTTCCTGGGACAGACACTACTCCTACGAGCAGTACTTC. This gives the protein CASSSWDRHYSYEQYF.

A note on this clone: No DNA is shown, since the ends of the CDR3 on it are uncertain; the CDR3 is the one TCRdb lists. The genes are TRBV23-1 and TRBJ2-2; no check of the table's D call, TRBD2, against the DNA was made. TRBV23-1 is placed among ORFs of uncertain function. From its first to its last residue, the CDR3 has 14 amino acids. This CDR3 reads CASSRVIGPGSCFF.

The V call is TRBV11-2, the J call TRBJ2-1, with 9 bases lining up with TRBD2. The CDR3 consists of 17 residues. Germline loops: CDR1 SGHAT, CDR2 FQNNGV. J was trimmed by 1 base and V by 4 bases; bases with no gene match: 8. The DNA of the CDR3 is TGTGCCAGCAGCTCTGTGTGGCTAGCGGGATCCTACAATGAGCAGTTCTTC. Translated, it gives CASSSVWLAGSYNEQFF.

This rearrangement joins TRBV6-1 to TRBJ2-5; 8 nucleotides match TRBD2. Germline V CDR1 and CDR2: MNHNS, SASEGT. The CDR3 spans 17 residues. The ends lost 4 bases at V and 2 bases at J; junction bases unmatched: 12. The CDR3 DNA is TGTGCCAGCAGTGCCCCAAGGGCGGGGGGAGGACAAGAGACCCAGTACTTC. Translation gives CASSAPRAGGGQETQYF.

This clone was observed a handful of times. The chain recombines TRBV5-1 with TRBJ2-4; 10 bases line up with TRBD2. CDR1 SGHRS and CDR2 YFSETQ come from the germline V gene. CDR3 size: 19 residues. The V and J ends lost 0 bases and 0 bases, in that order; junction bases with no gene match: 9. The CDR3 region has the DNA TGCGCCAGCAGCTTGGAGATTAGCGGGAGGAGGGCAGCCAAAAACATTCAGTACTTC. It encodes CASSLEISGRRAAKNIQYF.

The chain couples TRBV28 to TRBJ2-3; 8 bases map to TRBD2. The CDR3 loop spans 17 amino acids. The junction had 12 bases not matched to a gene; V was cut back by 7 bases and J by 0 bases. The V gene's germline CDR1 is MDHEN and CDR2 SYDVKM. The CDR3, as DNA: TGTGCCAGCACCACCCGGGGGGGGTCAGCTAGCACAGATACGCAGTATTTT. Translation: CASTTRGGSASTDTQYF.

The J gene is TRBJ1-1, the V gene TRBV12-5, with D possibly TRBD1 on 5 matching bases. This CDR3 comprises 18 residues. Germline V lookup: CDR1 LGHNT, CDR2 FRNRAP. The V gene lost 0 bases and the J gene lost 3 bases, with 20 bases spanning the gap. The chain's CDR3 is CASGLVLIVNAGHTEAFF. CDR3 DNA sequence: TGTGCTAGTGGTTTGGTACTGATTGTCAATGCGGGGCACACTGAAGCTTTCTTT. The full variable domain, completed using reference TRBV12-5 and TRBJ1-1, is DARVTQTPRHKVTEMGQEVTMRCQPILGHNTVFWYRQTMMQGLELLAYFRNRAPLDDSGMPKDRFSAEMPDATLATLKIQPSEPRDSAVYFCASGLVLIVNAGHTEAFFGQGTRLTVV.

CDR3 nucleotide sequence: TGTGCCAGCAGTGAAAGGGGACTAGCGGGCGAGCAGTACGTC. Its protein is CASSERGLAGEQYV. The genes are TRBV6-1 and TRBJ2-7; TRBD2 matches 12 bases. CDR1 is MNHNS and CDR2 is SASEGT in the germline V gene. CDR3 size: 14 residues. Trimming cost V 2 bases and J 6 bases; bases outside gene matches: 2.

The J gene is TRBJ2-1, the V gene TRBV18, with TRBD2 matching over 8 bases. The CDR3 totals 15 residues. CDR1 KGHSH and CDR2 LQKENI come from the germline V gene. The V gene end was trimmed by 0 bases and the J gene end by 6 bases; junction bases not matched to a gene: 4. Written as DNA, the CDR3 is TGTGCCAGCTCACCACCGGGACTAGTCTTCAATGAGCAGTTCTTC. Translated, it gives CASSPPGLVFNEQFF.

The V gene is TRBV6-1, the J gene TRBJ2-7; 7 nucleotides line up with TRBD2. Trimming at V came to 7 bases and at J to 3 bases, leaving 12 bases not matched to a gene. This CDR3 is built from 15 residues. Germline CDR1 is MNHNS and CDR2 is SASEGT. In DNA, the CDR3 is TGTGCCAGCAATAGGGATTGGCTAGCGGACTACGAGCAGTACTTC. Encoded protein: CASNRDWLADYEQYF.

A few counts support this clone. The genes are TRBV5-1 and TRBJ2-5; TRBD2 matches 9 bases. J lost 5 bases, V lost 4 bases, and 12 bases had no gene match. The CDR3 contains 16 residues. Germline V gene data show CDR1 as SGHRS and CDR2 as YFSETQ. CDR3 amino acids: CASSPHSGSSVETQYF. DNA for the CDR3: TGCGCCAGCAGCCCCCATAGCGGGAGTAGTGTTGAGACCCAGTACTTC.

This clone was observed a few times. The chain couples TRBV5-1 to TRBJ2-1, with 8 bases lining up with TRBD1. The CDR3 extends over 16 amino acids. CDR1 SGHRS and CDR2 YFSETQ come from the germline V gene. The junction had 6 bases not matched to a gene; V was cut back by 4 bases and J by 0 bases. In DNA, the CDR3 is TGCGCCAGCAGCCTACCGGGACAGGTCTCCTACAATGAGCAGTTCTTC. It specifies CASSLPGQVSYNEQFF.

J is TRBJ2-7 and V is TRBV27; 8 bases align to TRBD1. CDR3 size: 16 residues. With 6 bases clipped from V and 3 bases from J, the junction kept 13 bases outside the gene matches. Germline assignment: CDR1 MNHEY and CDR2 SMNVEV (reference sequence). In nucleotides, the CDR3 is TGTGCCAGCAGCCAATCCCGGACAGGGTATCTCTACGAGCAGTACTTC. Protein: CASSQSRTGYLYEQYF.

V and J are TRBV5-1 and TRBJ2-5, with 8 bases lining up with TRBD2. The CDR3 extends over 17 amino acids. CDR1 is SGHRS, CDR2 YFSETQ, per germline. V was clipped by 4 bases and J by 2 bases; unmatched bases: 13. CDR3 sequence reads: CASSPLPHPSGQETQYF. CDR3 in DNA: TGCGCCAGCAGCCCACTACCTCATCCTAGCGGGCAAGAGACCCAGTACTTC.

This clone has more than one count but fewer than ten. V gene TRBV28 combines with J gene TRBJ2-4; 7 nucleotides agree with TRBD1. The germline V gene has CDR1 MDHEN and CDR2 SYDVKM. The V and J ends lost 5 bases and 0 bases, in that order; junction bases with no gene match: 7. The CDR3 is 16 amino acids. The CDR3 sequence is CASSPLRGIAKNIQYF. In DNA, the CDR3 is TGTGCCAGCAGTCCACTCAGGGGGATAGCCAAAAACATTCAGTACTTC.